The 12 T cell receptor beta chains below all came from one sample that was sequenced in a study of T cells after yellow fever vaccination. TCRdb re-analysed the 5' RACE reads in MiXCR, keeping a single row per CDR3 protein. The sample lists 150,000 to 200,000 distinct CDR3 sequences, about 11% occurring once. The source material was CD8+ T cells sorted from PBMCs, sampled 15 days after the yellow fever booster vaccination. These receptors originate from a man younger than 35 who received the YFV17D yellow fever vaccine.

This clonotype was observed a handful of times. The CDR3 DNA reads as TGTGCCAGCAGCTTCGGGACAGACTACGAGCAGTACTTC. Its protein is CASSFGTDYEQYF. This chain connects TRBV5-6 to TRBJ2-7, with TRBD1 matching 7 bases. CDR3 length equals 13 residues. Trimming removed 2 bases from V and 3 bases from J; junction bases left unmatched: 2. The germline V gene encodes CDR1 SGHDT and CDR2 YYEEEE.

The chain couples TRBV9 to TRBJ1-3, with D unclear. CDR1 is SGDLS, CDR2 YYNGEE, per germline. The CDR3 is 15 amino acids. The ends were cut back, 2 bases at V and 2 bases at J, with 11 bases in the middle. The CDR3 region is CASSVGSNPGNTIYF. DNA of the CDR3: TGTGCCAGCAGCGTGGGCAGCAACCCTGGAAACACCATATATTTT.

The sample holds a few counts of this clonotype. The chain combines TRBV4-1 with TRBJ2-5; D may be TRBD1 or TRBD2 (6 bases each). V lost 4 bases and J lost 1, with 16 bases in between. Germline CDR1 is MGHRA and CDR2 is YSYEKL. The length of the CDR3 is 16 residues. The CDR3 DNA sequence: TGCGCCAGCAGCCCCGCCGGGGGCGACGGCCAAGAGACCCAGTACTTC. Translation: CASSPAGGDGQETQYF.

This clonotype was seen only a few times. The gene calls are TRBV7-2 and TRBJ2-7; a possible D gene is TRBD1 (6 bases). Germline lookup yields CDR1 SGHTA and CDR2 FQGNSA. Trimming shortened V by 1 base and J by 5 bases, and 15 bases separated the two germline ends. This CDR3 contains 15 residues. This CDR3 reads CASSLGSQGHDEQYF. The CDR3 DNA reads as TGTGCCAGCAGCTTAGGGTCGCAGGGGCATGACGAGCAGTACTTC.

CDR3 in amino acids: CASTPGPNNEQFF. The CDR3 region has the DNA TGTGCCAGCACTCCGGGCCCAAACAATGAGCAGTTCTTC. The chain has TRBV5-6 and TRBJ2-1; no clear D gene. The germline V gene has CDR1 SGHDT and CDR2 YYEEEE. V shed 6 bases and J shed 5 bases, with 12 bases lying between them. The CDR3 has 13 residues.

In DNA form, the CDR3 reads TGTGCCAGCACCGACGGGGGACTAGCGGGGGGCCTGCAAGAGACCCAGTACTTC. Translation gives CASTDGGLAGGLQETQYF. The gene calls are TRBV7-9 and TRBJ2-5; 15 bases align to TRBD2. V dropped 7 bases and J dropped 2; count of bases not matched to a gene: 11. This CDR3 is 18 amino acids long. Germline V lookup: CDR1 SEHNR, CDR2 FQNEAQ (reference sequence).

This clonotype was found a few times. The chain is built from TRBV5-5 and TRBJ1-2, with a possible D match to TRBD1 (6 bases). CDR3 length equals 16 residues. The germline V gene encodes CDR1 SGHKS and CDR2 YYEKEE (reference sequence). Trimming cost V 0 bases and J 3 bases, with 15 bases left between them. CDR3 nucleotide sequence: TGTGCCAGCAGCTTGGAATGGGCAGGGGATTACTATGGCTACACCTTC. It yields the protein CASSLEWAGDYYGYTF. The full variable domain, completed using reference TRBV5-5 and TRBJ1-2, is DAGVTQSPTHLIKTRGQQVTLRCSPISGHKSVSWYQQVLGQGPQFIFQYYEKEERGRGNFPDRFSARQFPNYSSELNVNALLLGDSALYLCASSLEWAGDYYGYTFGSGTRLTVV.

This clonotype was observed a few times. The V and J genes are TRBV5-4 and TRBJ1-3, with 7 positions matching TRBD1. There are 13 residues in the CDR3. Germline CDR1 is SGHNT and CDR2 is YYREEE (reference sequence). V gave up 6 bases and J gave up 3 bases; unmatched junction bases: 3. Written as DNA, the CDR3 is TGTGCCAGCACAGGGGGGATTGGAAACACCATATATTTT. This translates into CASTGGIGNTIYF.

This sequence joins TRBV4-1 and TRBJ1-1, with D uncertain. Germline CDR1 reads MGHRA; CDR2 reads YSYEKL. Trimming left V 4 bases short and J 7 bases short, with 10 bases between. The CDR3 covers 12 residues. This CDR3 reads CASSLAGNEAFF. The DNA of the CDR3 is TGCGCCAGCAGCCTTGCAGGTAATGAAGCTTTCTTT.

This clonotype has only a few counts. The rearrangement joins TRBV7-6 to TRBJ1-1; no clear D. The CDR3 sequence is 13 residues long. The V gene lost 6 bases and the J gene lost 1 base, with 9 bases spanning the gap. Germline loops: CDR1 SGHVS, CDR2 FNYEAQ. CDR3 sequence reads: CASRSNQNTEAFF. The CDR3 nucleotides read TGTGCCAGCAGGTCCAACCAGAACACTGAAGCTTTCTTT.

The rearrangement uses TRBV4-1 and TRBJ2-2; D ambiguous. This CDR3 has 15 amino acids. Trimming pared 1 base from V and 7 bases from J, leaving 13 bases between. Looked up from germline, CDR1 is MGHRA and CDR2 is YSYEKL. DNA of the CDR3: TGCGCCAGCAGCCAAGTGTCTATCGAAAACGGGGAGCTGTTTTTT. This codes for CASSQVSIENGELFF.

This chain joins TRBV7-9 and TRBJ1-1, with 7 nucleotides matching TRBD1. Per the germline V gene, CDR1 is SEHNR and CDR2 is FQNEAQ (reference sequence). V was clipped by 7 bases and J by 4 bases; unmatched bases: 6. The CDR3 is 13 amino acids. The CDR3 nucleotides are TGTGCCAGCACCCCTGAGGGGGCCACTGAAGCTTTCTTT. Protein product: CASTPEGATEAFF.